This TCR beta chain was found in a study of blood T cell repertoires in COVID-19 (dated by TCRdb to between 2020 and 2021). With regard to the full study: Samples covering the acute and convalescent phases of COVID-19 were provided by collaborators in the United States, Italy and Spain. The prospective study material was composed of cDNA or gDNA derived from T cells, B-cell-depleted T cells, or PBMCs. The dataset comprised deeply sampled blood TCRbeta repertoires from subjects exposed to, actively infected with, or recovered from COVID-19. Samples were obtained from the ongoing ImmuneRACE study (first 160 participants) and from 1,000 to 1,500 subjects provided by 6 global collaborators. Where available, HLA class I and class II types were taken from metadata supplied by the sample provider and were not determined by assay-based typing. Sample metadata almost always included a de-identified subject ID, COVID-19 status, age in years and sex. The repertoires were released in a freely available public database intended as a resource for research on the immune response to SARS-CoV-2. Beyond this particular receptor, the publication reports: How much clinical and demographic metadata was included differed by source and by participant, and the metadata was provided uncurated.

TCRbeta CDR3 regions were amplified from genomic DNA by means of the immunoSEQ Assay, a bias-controlled multiplex PCR. Per the original workflow: Nucleated cell counts per sample were estimated from amplification of reference gene primers within the assay. Sequence reads were collapsed and filtered to measure the absolute abundance of every unique TCRbeta CDR3 rearrangement. For each sample, productive Simpson clonality was calculated as the square root of Simpson's diversity index over productive rearrangements. Entries here come from immuneACCESS through TCRdb and include only in-frame sequences with V and J called. Some clones fail to appear in such tables; in the studies checked, an unresolved V gene covers under half of the shortfall, and the cause of the remainder is unknown. That table supplies the V and J calls and clone size; D and trimming were determined from the DNA. The sample yields about 280,000 clones; approximately 90% were counted once. Of the sample, around 5.8% is held by the ten largest clones.

Participants in the prospective study were enrolled through a virtual design, were aged about 18 to 100 years, and lived in 20 to 30 United States geographic areas. In the prospective study, participants were assigned to cohorts based on the clinical history participants reported in a screening survey and a study questionnaire. For ImmuneRACE Cohort 3, a participant was defined as recovered based on two consecutive negative NP/OP PCR tests, clearance by a healthcare professional, or resolution of symptoms. Mobile phlebotomists in the prospective study collected whole blood, serum and a nasopharyngeal or oropharyngeal swab from every participant. Additional blood draws and questionnaires over an approximately 2-month period could optionally be provided by prospective study participants. Before DNA extraction, blood samples from the prospective study were shipped at room temperature or frozen. As regards this clone: The target of this receptor is not known. One base away there is no much larger clone; base qualities are not given.

Trimming at the junction amounts to 5 bases on V and 0 bases on J, and the germline ends lie 14 bases apart. As encoded in the germline V gene (reference sequence), CDR1 is MNHEY while CDR2 is SMNVEV. Measured from the cysteine to the phenylalanine, the CDR3 is 15 residues long. The CDR3 DNA has 45 bases and is translated from base 1. The sequencing input was PBMCs or T cells enriched from blood (not recorded which). This clonotype was sampled from a woman aged 40 to 50 who had recovered from COVID-19. The V gene is TRBV27 and the J gene is TRBJ2-7, and the D gene may be TRBD2, 6 bases matching. CDR3 sequence: CASSPRGSSSYEQYF. The DNA is TGTGCCAGCAGTCCCCGGGGGTCCAGCTCCTACGAGCAGTACTTC.